The clone carrying this T cell receptor beta chain has a count of ten or more. Its antigen is not known. The CDR3 has 13 residues. Germline V gene lookup returns CDR1 SQVTM and CDR2 ANQGSEA. The germline V and J ends were trimmed by 5 bases and 0 bases, with 10 bases remaining between them. Unique molecular identifiers tagged the TCRbeta library. From the PCR reads, TCRdb called clonotypes with MiXCR, one entry per CDR3 protein. Counted here are hundreds of thousands of distinct CDR3 sequences, more than 20% occurring once; the ten biggest clones make up roughly 13%. This entry comes from a study of T-cell reconstitution after alpha-beta-depleted transplantation in children. Overall study results and limits: Fresh T-cell production supplied most of the T-cell counts and diversity seen one year after transplant. Surviving recipient cells, namely T cells and thymic progenitors, were the source of high day-60 TCRbeta diversity in some patients. Alpha-beta T cells present about two months after transplant were reported to originate from several hundred expanded graft clones.

The clonotype comes from a boy younger than two who had a stem cell transplant for acute myeloid leukemia, so the T cells may come from the graft donor. The V and J genes are TRBV29-1 and TRBJ1-1; D uncertain. The source material was PBMCs, mostly from graft donor cells, sampled 360 days after TCRalphabeta/CD19-depleted stem cell transplant. This CDR3 is CSVKTTVNTEAFF. DNA for the CDR3: TGCAGCGTTAAAACGACCGTGAACACTGAAGCTTTCTTT.